Here is one T cell receptor (beta chain) with its context. Its antigen remains unknown. This sample's TCRbeta library carried unique molecular identifier barcodes. MiXCR, run by TCRdb on the PCR reads, gives a single entry per CDR3 protein. This repertoire shows 400,000 to 450,000 distinct CDR3 sequences, around two fifths found once; its top ten account for around a quarter. The data stem from a study of T-cell reconstitution after alpha-beta-depleted transplantation in children. General study results and limits: About two months after transplant, alpha-beta T cells reportedly came from several hundred expanded graft clones. Once a year had passed after transplant, T-cell counts and diversity came mostly from newly produced T cells. Day-60 TCRbeta diversity that was high in some patients was derived from surviving recipient T cells and thymic progenitors.

This TCR was recovered from a girl aged 2-15 years with aplastic anemia, due to receive a stem cell transplant. The sample here was PBMCs, taken before TCRalphabeta/CD19-depleted stem cell transplant.

The CDR3, as DNA: TGCAGCGTAGAGACAGGAATAGCCAACTTAGACTATGTCTTTTCGGGCTACACCTTC. Protein product: CSVETGIANLDYVFSGYTF. The rearrangement uses TRBV29-1 and TRBJ1-2; the D gene is possibly TRBD1 (6 bases). The germline gives CDR1 SQVTM, CDR2 ANQGSEA. This CDR3 contains 19 residues. The V gene lost 6 bases and the J gene lost 8 bases, with 37 bases spanning the gap.